The rows below give T cell receptor beta chains drawn from one sample of a study of T cell responses to AZD1222 COVID-19 vaccine. Repertoires were generated with immunoSEQ multiplex PCR, while TCRdb's copy carries only in-frame clones and drops some. This sample has about 130,000 clones, with over 70% found just once. The material was peripheral blood, obtained on day 0 of AZD1222 vaccination. Receptors originate from an adult in good health. Each CDR3 is given with its conserved first and last residue. D genes are given only for firm matches. Expanded clones get a size class; other rows say once, few or many, or leave the size out.

d_call,clone_size,j_call,cdr3_length,v_call,cdr3_aa,cdr3_nt
.,once,TRBJ1-4,13,TRBV5-4,CASSLNQEKKLFF,TGTGCCAGCAGCTTGAATCAGGAGAAAAAACTGTTTTTT
TRBD2,.,TRBJ2-1,15,TRBV11-2,CASSRTSGGLNEQFF,TGTGCCAGCAGCCGAACTAGCGGGGGGTTGAATGAGCAGTTCTTC
.,.,TRBJ1-1,15,TRBV5-5,CASSVQAPGHTEAFF,TGTGCCAGCAGCGTTCAGGCTCCTGGGCACACTGAAGCTTTCTTT
.,.,TRBJ2-7,12,TRBV28,CASSLPPYEQYF,TGTGCCAGCAGTTTGCCCCCCTACGAGCAGTACTTC
TRBD2,once,TRBJ2-5,15,TRBV7-9,CASSSSGRAGETQYF,TGTGCCAGCAGCTCAAGCGGGAGGGCCGGGGAGACCCAGTACTTC
.,.,TRBJ1-1,17,TRBV5-1,CASSLKVWGSRGTEAFF,TGCGCCAGCAGCTTGAAGGTCTGGGGATCTAGGGGGACTGAAGCTTTCTTT
.,few,TRBJ2-3,16,TRBV7-6,CASSLGGVVSTDTQYF,TGTGCCAGCAGCTTAGGAGGGGTGGTTAGCACAGATACGCAGTATTTT
.,once,TRBJ2-5,13,TRBV10-1,CASRQGPGETQYF,TGCGCCAGCAGACAGGGTCCGGGAGAGACCCAGTACTTC
.,.,TRBJ1-5,16,TRBV5-3,CARSSLKGKGNQPQHF,TGTGCCAGAAGCTCCTTGAAGGGTAAAGGCAATCAGCCCCAGCATTTT
TRBD1,.,TRBJ2-5,13,TRBV10-2,CASSAGGSETQYF,TGCGCCAGCAGTGCAGGGGGTTCAGAGACCCAGTACTTC
.,.,TRBJ1-2,14,TRBV19,CASSRDRGEYGYTF,TGTGCCAGTAGTCGGGATCGCGGGGAATATGGCTACACCTTC
.,.,TRBJ1-3,15,TRBV9,CASSVVGEEGNTIYF,TGTGCCAGCAGCGTAGTCGGGGAGGAGGGAAACACCATATATTTT
.,once,TRBJ2-7,13,TRBV6-5,CASSYPGTYEQYF,TGTGCCAGCAGTTACCCAGGGACCTACGAGCAGTACTTC
TRBD2,.,TRBJ2-1,15,TRBV28,CASSLKGLAGTQQFF,TGTGCCAGCAGTTTGAAGGGACTAGCGGGAACTCAGCAGTTCTTC
TRBD1,.,TRBJ2-5,12,TRBV7-9,CASSGQGETQYF,TGTGCCAGCAGCGGACAGGGAGAGACCCAGTACTTC
.,.,TRBJ2-2,16,TRBV7-2,CASRPPGTRETGELFF,TGTGCCAGCAGGCCCCCCGGGACAAGGGAGACCGGGGAGCTGTTTTTT
.,few,TRBJ2-3,16,TRBV6-5,CASSYKGAGPTDTQYF,TGTGCCAGCAGTTACAAGGGTGCAGGCCCCACAGATACGCAGTATTTT
TRBD2,.,TRBJ2-1,15,TRBV14,CASSYGLAAYNEQFF,TGTGCCAGCAGTTACGGACTAGCGGCTTACAATGAGCAGTTCTTC
.,.,TRBJ2-7,12,TRBV6-2/TRBV6-3,CASSYRDYEQYF,TGTGCCAGCAGTTACCGGGACTACGAGCAGTACTTC
TRBD2,.,TRBJ2-7,18,TRBV9,CASSVGPSGGYGDAEQYF,TGTGCCAGCAGCGTGGGCCCGAGCGGGGGCTATGGAGACGCCGAGCAGTACTTC
.,.,TRBJ2-3,11,TRBV7-2,CASSDINTQYF,TGTGCCAGCAGCGACATTAATACGCAGTATTTT
.,.,TRBJ1-6,14,TRBV18,CASSPGTASTPLHF,TGTGCCAGCTCCCCGGGGACCGCGTCGACACCCCTCCACTTT
.,.,TRBJ1-1,12,TRBV4-1,CASRRTDTEAFF,TGCGCCAGCAGGAGGACAGACACTGAAGCTTTCTTT
.,few,TRBJ1-2,13,TRBV4-2,CASSHDDRPGYTF,TGTGCCAGCAGCCACGACGACAGGCCTGGCTACACCTTC
.,.,TRBJ1-3,14,TRBV5-6,CASSYGTLGNTIYF,TGTGCCAGCAGCTACGGGACCCTCGGAAACACCATATATTTT
.,.,TRBJ1-5,13,TRBV11-2,CASSSGHNQPQHF,TGTGCCAGCAGCTCGGGGCACAATCAGCCCCAGCATTTT
.,.,TRBJ1-2,13,TRBV11-2,CASSQQGHYGYTF,TGTGCCAGCAGCCAACAGGGCCACTATGGCTACACCTTC
.,.,TRBJ1-1,10,TRBV29-1,CSVQNTEAFF,TGCAGCGTCCAGAACACTGAAGCTTTCTTT
.,.,TRBJ2-3,11,TRBV20-1,CSAGGQSTQYF,TGCAGTGCAGGAGGACAGTCCACGCAGTATTTT
.,.,TRBJ1-5,14,TRBV19,CASIGGWSNQPQHF,TGTGCCAGTATCGGTGGTTGGAGCAATCAGCCCCAGCATTTT
.,once,TRBJ2-7,15,TRBV27,CASSSPGRLSYEQYF,TGTGCCAGCAGTTCCCCGGGACGCCTCTCCTACGAGCAGTACTTC
TRBD1,.,TRBJ1-6,14,TRBV28,CASSWGGQESPLHF,TGTGCCAGCAGTTGGGGGGGACAGGAATCACCCCTCCACTTT
.,.,TRBJ1-1,13,TRBV18,CASSPRRRPEAFF,TGTGCCAGCTCACCACGGAGGAGGCCTGAAGCTTTCTTT
.,.,TRBJ1-2,14,TRBV3-1/TRBV3-2,CASSQAAGDYGYTF,TGTGCCAGCAGCCAAGCGGCAGGGGACTATGGCTACACCTTC
.,.,TRBJ2-2,14,TRBV11-2,CASSLMIVGGELFF,TGTGCCAGCAGCTTAATGATTGTCGGCGGGGAGCTGTTTTTT
.,.,TRBJ2-7,12,TRBV7-9,CASSLSSYEQYF,TGTGCCAGCAGCCTCAGTAGCTACGAGCAGTACTTC
.,.,TRBJ1-2,16,TRBV3-1/TRBV3-2,CASRQLDRPSLGGYTF,TGTGCCAGCAGACAGTTAGACAGGCCCTCCTTGGGAGGCTACACCTTC
TRBD1,.,TRBJ1-1,13,TRBV7-9,CASSPRGRTEAFF,TGTGCCAGCAGCCCCAGGGGGCGGACTGAAGCTTTCTTT
.,.,TRBJ1-6,13,TRBV20-1,CSASLNSNSPLHF,TGCAGTGCTAGTCTAAACTCAAATTCACCCCTCCACTTT
.,.,TRBJ1-6,14,TRBV6-5,CASSYGHRVAPLHF,TGTGCCAGCAGTTACGGGCACCGTGTGGCACCCCTCCACTTT
.,.,TRBJ1-2,14,TRBV7-9,CASSSTDRYHGYTF,TGTGCCAGCAGCTCGACCGACAGGTACCATGGCTACACCTTC
.,once,TRBJ1-5,14,TRBV19,CASTKDYSNQPQHF,TGTGCCAGTACCAAGGATTATAGCAATCAGCCCCAGCATTTT
.,.,TRBJ1-2,13,TRBV28,CASTVSAREGYTF,TGTGCCAGCACCGTTTCCGCCCGAGAGGGCTACACCTTC
.,.,TRBJ2-7,18,TRBV4-2,CASSQVGTPLIEGGEQYF,TGTGCCAGCAGCCAAGTGGGGACTCCATTAATCGAAGGTGGGGAGCAGTACTTC
.,few,TRBJ2-2,15,TRBV20-1,CSASRQGANTGELFF,TGCAGTGCTAGTCGCCAGGGCGCGAACACCGGGGAGCTGTTTTTT
TRBD1,.,TRBJ1-2,15,TRBV19,CASSIARDREVGYTF,TGTGCCAGTAGTATAGCCCGGGACAGGGAAGTTGGCTACACCTTC
.,.,TRBJ1-3,12,TRBV6-5,CASRGSGNTIYF,TGTGCCAGCAGAGGGTCTGGAAACACCATATATTTT
.,.,TRBJ2-1,15,TRBV10-3,CAISEAYRSYNEQFF,TGTGCCATCAGCGAAGCGTACAGGTCCTACAATGAGCAGTTCTTC
TRBD1,.,TRBJ1-5,15,TRBV20-1,CSASPGQASNQPQHF,TGCAGTGCTAGTCCAGGACAGGCATCTAATCAGCCCCAGCATTTT
.,.,TRBJ1-2,12,TRBV5-1,CASSLGPYGYTF,TGCGCCAGCAGCTTGGGACCCTATGGCTACACCTTC
.,.,TRBJ2-5,13,TRBV7-2,CASSLYGQETQYF,TGTGCCAGCAGCTTATATGGTCAAGAGACCCAGTACTTC
.,once,TRBJ1-1,15,TRBV5-1,CASSLVQGMNTEAFF,TGCGCCAGCAGCTTGGTTCAGGGGATGAACACTGAAGCTTTCTTT
.,.,TRBJ1-2,12,TRBV6-5,CASSFGVDGYTF,TGTGCCAGCAGTTTTGGGGTCGATGGCTACACCTTC
.,.,TRBJ2-1,14,TRBV30,CAWSETGPYNEQFF,TGTGCCTGGAGTGAAACCGGGCCATACAATGAGCAGTTCTTC
TRBD1,.,TRBJ1-1,15,TRBV13,CASSLRGTGDTEAFF,TGTGCCAGCAGCTTACGCGGGACAGGGGACACTGAAGCTTTCTTT
TRBD2,.,TRBJ2-7,14,TRBV3-1/TRBV3-2,CASSRGLAGDEQYF,TGTGCCAGCAGCCGCGGACTAGCGGGTGACGAGCAGTACTTC
.,.,TRBJ2-5,14,TRBV9,CASSVGGSQETQYF,TGTGCCAGCAGCGTAGGGGGGTCGCAAGAGACCCAGTACTTC